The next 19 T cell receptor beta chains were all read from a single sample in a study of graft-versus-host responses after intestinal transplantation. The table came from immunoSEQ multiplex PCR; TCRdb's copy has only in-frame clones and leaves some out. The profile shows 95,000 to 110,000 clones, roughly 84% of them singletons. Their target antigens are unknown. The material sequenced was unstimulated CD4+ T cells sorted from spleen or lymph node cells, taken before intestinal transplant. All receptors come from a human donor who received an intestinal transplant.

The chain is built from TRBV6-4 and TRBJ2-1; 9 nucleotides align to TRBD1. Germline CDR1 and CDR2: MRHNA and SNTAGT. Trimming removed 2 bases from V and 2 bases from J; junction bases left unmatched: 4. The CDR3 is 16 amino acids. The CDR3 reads CASSDPTGGPYNEQFF. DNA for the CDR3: TGTGCCAGCAGTGACCCTACAGGGGGCCCCTACAATGAGCAGTTCTTC.

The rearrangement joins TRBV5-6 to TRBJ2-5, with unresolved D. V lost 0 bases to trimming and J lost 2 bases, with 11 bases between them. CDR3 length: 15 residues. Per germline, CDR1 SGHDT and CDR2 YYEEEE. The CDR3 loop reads CASSLESGWQETQYF. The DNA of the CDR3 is TGTGCCAGCAGCTTGGAATCGGGCTGGCAAGAGACCCAGTACTTC.

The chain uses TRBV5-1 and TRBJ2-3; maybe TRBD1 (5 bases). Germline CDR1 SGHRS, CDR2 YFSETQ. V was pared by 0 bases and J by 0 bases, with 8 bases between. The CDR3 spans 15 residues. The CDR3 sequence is CASSLGTQSTDTQYF. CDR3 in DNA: TGCGCCAGCAGCTTGGGGACACAGAGCACAGATACGCAGTATTTT.

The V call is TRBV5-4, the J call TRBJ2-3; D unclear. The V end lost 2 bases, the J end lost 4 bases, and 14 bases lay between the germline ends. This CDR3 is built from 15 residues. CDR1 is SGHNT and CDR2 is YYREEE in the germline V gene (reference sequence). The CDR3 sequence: CASSLSWARPDTQYF. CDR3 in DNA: TGTGCCAGCAGCTTATCATGGGCCAGGCCAGATACGCAGTATTTT.

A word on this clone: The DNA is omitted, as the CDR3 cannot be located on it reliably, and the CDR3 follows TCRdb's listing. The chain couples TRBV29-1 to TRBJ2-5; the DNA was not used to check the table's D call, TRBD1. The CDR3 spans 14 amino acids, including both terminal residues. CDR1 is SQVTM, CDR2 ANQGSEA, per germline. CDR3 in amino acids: CSVGPGQGSETQYF.

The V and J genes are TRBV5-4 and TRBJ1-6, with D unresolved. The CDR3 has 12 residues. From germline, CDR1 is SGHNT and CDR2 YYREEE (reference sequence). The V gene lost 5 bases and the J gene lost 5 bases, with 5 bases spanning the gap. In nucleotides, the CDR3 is TGTGCCAGCAGGGCCAATAATTCACCCCTCCACTTT. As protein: CASRANNSPLHF. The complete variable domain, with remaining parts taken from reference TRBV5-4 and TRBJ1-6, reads ETGVTQSPTHLIKTRGQQVTLRCSSQSGHNTVSWYQQALGQGPQFIFQYYREEENGRGNFPPRFSGLQFPNYSSELNVNALELDDSALYLCASRANNSPLHFGNGTRLTVT.

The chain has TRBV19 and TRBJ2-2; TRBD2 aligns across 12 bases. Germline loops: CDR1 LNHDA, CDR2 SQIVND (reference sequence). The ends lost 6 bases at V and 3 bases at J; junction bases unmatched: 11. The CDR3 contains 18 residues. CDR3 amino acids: CASRPFGGTSGYTGELFF. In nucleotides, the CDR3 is TGTGCCAGTAGACCATTTGGAGGGACTAGCGGGTACACCGGGGAGCTGTTTTTT.

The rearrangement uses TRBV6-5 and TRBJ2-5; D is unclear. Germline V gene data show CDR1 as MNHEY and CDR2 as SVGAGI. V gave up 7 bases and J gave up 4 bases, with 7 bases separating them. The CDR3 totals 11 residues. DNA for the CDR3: TGTGCCAGCACCTACCTAGAGACCCAGTACTTC. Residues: CASTYLETQYF.

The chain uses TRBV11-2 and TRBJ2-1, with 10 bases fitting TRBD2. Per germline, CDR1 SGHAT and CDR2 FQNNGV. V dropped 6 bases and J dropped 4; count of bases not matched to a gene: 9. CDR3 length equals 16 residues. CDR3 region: CASRRLAGTRYNEQFF. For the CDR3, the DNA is TGTGCCAGCAGACGACTAGCGGGCACAAGATACAATGAGCAGTTCTTC.

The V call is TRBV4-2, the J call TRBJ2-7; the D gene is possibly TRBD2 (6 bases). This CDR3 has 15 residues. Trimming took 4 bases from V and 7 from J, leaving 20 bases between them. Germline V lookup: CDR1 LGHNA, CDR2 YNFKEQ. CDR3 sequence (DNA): TGTGCCAGCAGCCTCCTCGGGAGAAAATCCTGGGAGCAGTACTTC. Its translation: CASSLLGRKSWEQYF.

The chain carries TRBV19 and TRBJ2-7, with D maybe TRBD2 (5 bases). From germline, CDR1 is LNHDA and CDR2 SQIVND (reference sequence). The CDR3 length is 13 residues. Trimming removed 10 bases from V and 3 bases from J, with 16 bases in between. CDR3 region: CATRGQEDYEQYF. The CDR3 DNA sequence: TGTGCCACCAGAGGGCAGGAGGACTACGAGCAGTACTTC.

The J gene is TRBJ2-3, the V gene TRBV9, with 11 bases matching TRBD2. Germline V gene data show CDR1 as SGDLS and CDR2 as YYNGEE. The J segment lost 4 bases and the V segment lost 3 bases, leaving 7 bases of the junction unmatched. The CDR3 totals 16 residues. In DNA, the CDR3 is TGTGCCAGCAGCGCGCTAGCGGGGGGAAACGCAGATACGCAGTATTTT. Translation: CASSALAGGNADTQYF.

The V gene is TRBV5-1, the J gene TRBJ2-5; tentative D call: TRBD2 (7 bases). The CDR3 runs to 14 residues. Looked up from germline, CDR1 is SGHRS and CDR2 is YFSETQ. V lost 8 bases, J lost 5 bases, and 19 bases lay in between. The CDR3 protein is CASNYGGRGETQYF. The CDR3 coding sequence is TGCGCCAGTAACTACGGGGGGCGCGGGGAGACCCAGTACTTC.

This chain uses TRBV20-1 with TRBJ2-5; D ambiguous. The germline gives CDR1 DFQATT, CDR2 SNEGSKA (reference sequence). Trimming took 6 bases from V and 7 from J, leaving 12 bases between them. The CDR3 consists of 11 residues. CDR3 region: CSAIDGWTQYF. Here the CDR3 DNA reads TGCAGTGCCATAGACGGCTGGACCCAGTACTTC.

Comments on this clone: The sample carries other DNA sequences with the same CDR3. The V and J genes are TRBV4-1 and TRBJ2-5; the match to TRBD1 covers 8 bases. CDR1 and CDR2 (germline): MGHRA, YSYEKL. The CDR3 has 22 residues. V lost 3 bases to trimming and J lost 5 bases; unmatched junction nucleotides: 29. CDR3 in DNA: TGCGCCAGCAGCCAGGCCCGTAATCCGGAGACCGGAGGGACAGGAGGGAGGGAGACCCAGTACTTC. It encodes CASSQARNPETGGTGGRETQYF.

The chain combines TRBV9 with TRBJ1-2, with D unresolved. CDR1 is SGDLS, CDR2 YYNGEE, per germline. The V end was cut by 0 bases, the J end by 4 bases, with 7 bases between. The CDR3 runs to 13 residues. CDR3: CASSVGHLYGYTF. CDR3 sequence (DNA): TGTGCCAGCAGCGTAGGACACCTCTATGGCTACACCTTC.

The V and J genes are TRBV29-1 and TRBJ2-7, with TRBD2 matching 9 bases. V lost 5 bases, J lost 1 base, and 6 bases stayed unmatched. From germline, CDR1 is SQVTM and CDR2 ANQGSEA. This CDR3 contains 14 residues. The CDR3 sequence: CSVWGGRDSYEQYF. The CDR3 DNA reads TGCAGCGTTTGGGGCGGGAGGGATTCCTACGAGCAGTACTTC.

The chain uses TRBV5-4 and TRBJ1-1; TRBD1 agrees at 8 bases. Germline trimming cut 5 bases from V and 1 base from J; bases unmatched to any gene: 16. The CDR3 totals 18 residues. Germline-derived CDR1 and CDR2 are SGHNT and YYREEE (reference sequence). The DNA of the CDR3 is TGTGCCAGCAGTTTTCTCAGGGGGCTGTTTTCGGGGAACACTGAAGCTTTCTTT. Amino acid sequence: CASSFLRGLFSGNTEAFF. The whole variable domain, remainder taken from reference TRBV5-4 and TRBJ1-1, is ETGVTQSPTHLIKTRGQQVTLRCSSQSGHNTVSWYQQALGQGPQFIFQYYREEENGRGNFPPRFSGLQFPNYSSELNVNALELDDSALYLCASSFLRGLFSGNTEAFFGQGTRLTVV.

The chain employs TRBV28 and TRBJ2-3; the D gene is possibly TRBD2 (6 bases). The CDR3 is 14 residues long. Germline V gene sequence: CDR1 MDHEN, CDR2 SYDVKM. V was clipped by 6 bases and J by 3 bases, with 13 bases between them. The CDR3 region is CASRGGSVTDTQYF. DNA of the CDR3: TGTGCCAGCAGGGGAGGATCGGTAACAGATACGCAGTATTTT. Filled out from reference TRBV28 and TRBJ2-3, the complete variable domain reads DVKVTQSSRYLVKRTGEKVFLECVQDMDHENMFWYRQDPGLGLRLIYFSYDVKMKEKGDIPEGYSVSREKKERFSLILESASTNQTSMYLCASRGGSVTDTQYFGPGTRLTVL.